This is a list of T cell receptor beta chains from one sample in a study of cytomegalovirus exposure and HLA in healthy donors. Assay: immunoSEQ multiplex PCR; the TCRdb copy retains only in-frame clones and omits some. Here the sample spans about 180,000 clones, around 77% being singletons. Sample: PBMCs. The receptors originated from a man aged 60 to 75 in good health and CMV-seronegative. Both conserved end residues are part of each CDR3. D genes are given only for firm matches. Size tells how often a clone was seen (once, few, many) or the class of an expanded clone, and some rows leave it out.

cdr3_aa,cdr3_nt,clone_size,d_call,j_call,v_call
CASSPSGSYEQYF,TGTGCCAGCAGCCCTAGCGGCTCCTACGAGCAGTACTTC,-,TRBD2,TRBJ2-7,TRBV5-6
CASSEARRTGMGTEAFF,TGTGCCAGCAGTGAAGCGCGACGGACAGGGATGGGTACTGAAGCTTTCTTT,-,TRBD1,TRBJ1-1,TRBV2
CASRPSTGLNTGELFF,TGCGCCAGCCGACCCTCTACAGGGTTGAACACCGGGGAGCTGTTTTTT,-,-,TRBJ2-2,TRBV5-1
CASSLISGSGAEQFF,TGTGCCAGCAGCCTAATCTCGGGTAGCGGGGCTGAGCAGTTCTTC,-,TRBD2,TRBJ2-1,TRBV5-5
CASSQYRDSYEQYF,TGTGCCAGCAGTCAATACAGAGATTCCTACGAGCAGTACTTC,-,-,TRBJ2-7,TRBV27
CAVRENEAFF,TGTGCCGTTAGGGAGAATGAAGCTTTCTTT,-,-,TRBJ1-1,TRBV28
CASSGDRGLSYEQYF,TGTGCCAGCAGTGGTGACAGGGGACTTAGCTACGAGCAGTACTTC,once,TRBD1,TRBJ2-7,TRBV28
CASSDGPGGYTF,TGTGCCAGTAGTGATGGGCCCGGAGGCTACACCTTC,-,-,TRBJ1-2,TRBV19
CASSPGTGRTDTQYF,TGTGCCAGCAGCCCAGGGACAGGGCGCACAGATACGCAGTATTTT,-,TRBD1,TRBJ2-3,TRBV11-2
CASSFSIRDRVLYEQYF,TGTGCCAGCAGTTTCTCGATCCGGGACAGGGTCCTCTACGAGCAGTACTTC,-,TRBD1,TRBJ2-7,TRBV27
CASSLSSSEQYF,TGTGCCAGCTCATTGAGTTCGTCCGAGCAGTACTTC,-,-,TRBJ2-7,TRBV18
CASSLPTGGGETQYF,TGTGCCAGCAGCTTACCAACAGGGGGAGGAGAGACCCAGTACTTC,-,TRBD1,TRBJ2-5,TRBV7-2
CASSSQGQGRDEQYF,TGTGCCAGCAGCTCGCAGGGACAGGGACGGGACGAGCAGTACTTC,-,TRBD1,TRBJ2-7,TRBV13
CATLWGRGSLGEQYF,TGTGCCACCCTATGGGGTAGGGGATCTCTCGGCGAGCAGTACTTC,-,-,TRBJ2-7,TRBV6-5
CASSLGPNTDTQYF,TGTGCTAGCAGCTTAGGTCCTAACACAGATACGCAGTATTTT,-,-,TRBJ2-3,TRBV7-7
CASSVAQGTRSSFGNTIYF,TGTGCCAGCAGCGTAGCTCAGGGGACCCGAAGCTCTTTTGGAAACACCATATATTTT,-,-,TRBJ1-3,TRBV9
CASSPGTGTGNTIYF,TGCGCCAGCAGCCCGGGGACAGGGACTGGAAACACCATATATTTT,-,TRBD1,TRBJ1-3,TRBV5-1
CASSIVVAGELFF,TGTGCCAGTAGTATAGTTGTCGCCGGGGAGCTGTTTTTT,-,-,TRBJ2-2,TRBV19
CASSLEAGGQPQHF,TGCGCCAGCAGCTTGGAGGCAGGGGGCCAGCCCCAGCATTTT,few,TRBD1,TRBJ1-5,TRBV5-1
CASSQVMDRGAAFF,TGTGCCAGCAGCCAGGTTATGGACAGGGGGGCCGCTTTCTTT,-,TRBD1,TRBJ1-1,TRBV14
CASSPFTAATNEKLFF,TGTGCCAGCTCACCTTTCACAGCCGCAACTAATGAAAAACTGTTTTTT,-,-,TRBJ1-4,TRBV18
CASSAAAGGRTLSNQPQHF,TGTGCCAGCAGTGCCGCTGCAGGGGGTCGAACACTTAGCAATCAGCCCCAGCATTTT,-,TRBD1,TRBJ1-5,TRBV6-1
CAWSVTGRGVNTEAFF,TGTGCCTGGAGTGTTACAGGGAGGGGGGTGAACACTGAAGCCTTCTTT,-,-,TRBJ1-1,TRBV30
CASSRFQGPTYEQYF,TGTGCCAGCAGCCGCTTCCAGGGTCCCACCTACGAGCAGTACTTC,many,-,TRBJ2-7,TRBV7-8
CASSEKEVGGNEQFF,TGTGCCAGCAGTGAAAAGGAAGTGGGGGGGAATGAGCAGTTCTTC,-,TRBD2,TRBJ2-1,TRBV2
CASSGTVISYEQYF,TGTGCCAGCAGTGGGACAGTGATTTCCTACGAGCAGTACTTC,-,-,TRBJ2-7,TRBV2
CASSLQGGNYEQYF,TGTGCCAGCAGTTTGCAGGGGGGAAACTACGAGCAGTACTTC,few,-,TRBJ2-7,TRBV28
CASSPPGITNEKLFF,TGCGCCAGCAGCCCCCCAGGGATAACTAATGAAAAACTGTTTTTT,few,-,TRBJ1-4,TRBV4-1
CASSLGQSYEQYF,TGTGCCAGCAGTTTGGGACAGTCCTACGAGCAGTACTTC,once,TRBD1,TRBJ2-7,TRBV6-5
CASSSRVAGSTDTQYF,TGTGCCAGCAGCTCCAGAGTAGCGGGATCCACAGATACGCAGTATTTT,-,TRBD2,TRBJ2-3,TRBV7-8
CASSFEGGPCEQYF,TGCGCCAGCAGCTTCGAGGGGGGGCCTTGCGAGCAGTACTTC,-,-,TRBJ2-7,TRBV5-1
CASSRDPGLATYEQYF,TGTGCCAGCAGCCGAGATCCGGGACTAGCGACCTACGAGCAGTACTTC,-,TRBD2,TRBJ2-7,TRBV5-5
CASSQGAANEKLFF,TGTGCCAGCAGTCAGGGGGCTGCTAATGAAAAACTGTTTTTT,few,TRBD1,TRBJ1-4,TRBV6-1
CASSPDRGSWNEQFF,TGTGCCAGCAGCCCGGACAGGGGGAGCTGGAATGAGCAGTTCTTC,-,TRBD1,TRBJ2-1,TRBV7-9
CASSPRGTGLSAGELFF,TGTGCCAGCTCACCACGGGGGACAGGGCTCTCCGCCGGGGAGCTGTTTTTT,-,TRBD1,TRBJ2-2,TRBV18
CASSYNAGQVNYGYTF,TGTGCCAGCAGCTACAACGCCGGACAGGTTAACTATGGCTACACCTTC,-,TRBD1,TRBJ1-2,TRBV5-4
CASSIFRGTGTDTQYF,TGTGCCAGTAGTATTTTTAGAGGGACAGGGACCGATACGCAGTATTTT,-,TRBD1,TRBJ2-3,TRBV19
CASSLAAGSKNIQYF,TGTGCCAGCAGTTTAGCCGCCGGTTCCAAAAACATTCAGTACTTC,-,-,TRBJ2-4,TRBV27
CSVGRSTSSGELFF,TGCAGCGTTGGTAGATCGACATCGAGCGGGGAGCTGTTTTTT,-,-,TRBJ2-2,TRBV29-1
CASTTGTGNNEQYF,TGTGCCAGCACAACCGGGACAGGGAACAACGAGCAGTACTTC,few,TRBD1,TRBJ2-7,TRBV7-9
CSVGGLAVYNEQFF,TGCAGCGTTGGGGGACTAGCGGTTTACAATGAGCAGTTCTTC,-,TRBD2,TRBJ2-1,TRBV29-1
CASSLWGGSGNTIYF,TGCGCCAGCAGCTTGTGGGGGGGCTCTGGAAACACCATATATTTT,-,-,TRBJ1-3,TRBV5-1
CASSFPEQGDTQYF,TGTGCCAGCAGCTTCCCGGAGCAAGGAGATACGCAGTATTTT,-,-,TRBJ2-3,TRBV5-7